This T cell receptor beta chain is from a study of glioma-infiltrating T cells. Findings of the study overall: Patients with low tissue-blood divergence carried a signature set of shared blood CDR3 motifs. Tissue and blood shared very few CDR3 sequences.

Details on this clonotype: Antigen specificity is unknown. A read error may explain this, as a much larger clone is one base away. Because the CDR3 is missing its conserved closing phenylalanine or tryptophan, this is likely a read error.

The germline V and J ends were trimmed by 0 bases and 4 bases, with 9 bases remaining between them. This CDR3 is built from 13 residues. Per germline, CDR1 DFQATT and CDR2 SNEGSKA (reference sequence). Amplification of TCR alpha and beta CDR3 regions from RNA used iRepertoire nested multiplex PCR. TCRdb re-called the multiplex PCR reads through MiXCR, storing one row per CDR3 protein. The sample carries 300,000 to 450,000 distinct CDR3 sequences, about 40% recorded once. This chain uses TRBV20-1 with TRBJ1-1, with a weak D call TRBD1 (6 bases). This clonotype originated in a human donor with low-grade glioma or glioblastoma, undergoing nonglioma brain surgery, or in good health (not recorded which). The sequenced material came from glioma tissue, nonneoplastic brain tissue, or PBMCs (not recorded which). The CDR3 region is CSARDTRGTEAFL. CDR3 DNA sequence: TGCAGTGCTAGAGATACCAGGGGCACTGAAGCTTTCCTT.